This T cell receptor (beta chain) came from a study of T cell repertoires in cytomegalovirus infection. TCRdb recomputed calls from the reads with MiXCR, one row per CDR3 protein. There are hundreds of thousands of distinct CDR3 sequences in the sample; 17% occur only once, and around 11% lies in the top ten. Ten or more counts support this clonotype. The V gene's germline CDR1 is SGHVS and CDR2 FQNEAQ. J gave up 7 bases and V 2 bases, and 6 bases lay outside the gene matches. The CDR3 totals 15 residues. The V gene is TRBV7-8, the J gene TRBJ1-4, with 8 bases lining up with TRBD1. The receptor was isolated from a human donor in good health (CMV status not recorded). Some clones in this sample may be carry-over from other donors' samples. What was sequenced was PBMCs. The CDR3 sequence: CASSLSQGAREKLFF. In DNA form, the CDR3 reads TGTGCCAGCAGCTTATCTCAGGGGGCCCGTGAAAAACTGTTTTTT.